A selection of T cell receptor beta chains follows, all from one sample in a study of blood T cells in healthy people across ages. From the 5' RACE reads, TCRdb called clonotypes with MiXCR, one entry per CDR3 protein. The table shows about 1,800,000 distinct CDR3 sequences, with roughly 28% occurring only once. The sequenced sample consisted of blood. All receptors come from a woman in her twenties or thirties in good health. Each CDR3 is given with its conserved first and last residue. D genes are given only for firm matches. For some rows the clone size is stated as once, few or many, or as a class when expanded; others skip it.

V gene,D gene,J gene,clone size,CDR3 protein,CDR3 DNA
TRBV6-6,TRBD1,TRBJ1-2,.,CASSYSTGQGANYGYTF,TGTGCCAGCAGTTACTCGACTGGACAGGGAGCTAACTATGGCTACACCTTC
TRBV12-3/TRBV12-4,.,TRBJ1-2,few,CASRQTVNYGYTF,TGTGCCAGCAGACAAACAGTTAACTATGGCTACACCTTC
TRBV20-1,.,TRBJ2-5,.,CSAALERTQYF,TGCAGTGCCGCTCTCGAGCGGACCCAGTACTTC
TRBV3-1,.,TRBJ2-5,few,CASSSGAGGYQETQYF,TGTGCCAGCAGCAGTGGGGCCGGAGGGTACCAAGAGACCCAGTACTTC
TRBV5-1,.,TRBJ1-2,.,CASSLEPRAAGYGYTF,TGCGCCAGCAGCCTGGAACCCCGGGCCGCAGGCTATGGCTACACCTTC
TRBV7-9,.,TRBJ2-1,.,CSSSIGNNEQFF,TGTTCCAGCAGCATCGGTAACAATGAGCAGTTCTTC
TRBV29-1,.,TRBJ2-2,.,CSVLSRARGELFF,TGCAGCGTCCTCAGCCGGGCGCGCGGGGAGCTGTTTTTT
TRBV10-1,TRBD1,TRBJ2-7,.,CASSESEAGGFYEQYF,TGCGCCAGCAGTGAGTCGGAGGCAGGGGGCTTCTACGAGCAGTACTTC
TRBV20-1,.,TRBJ2-5,few,CSARDGASETQYF,TGCAGTGCTAGAGATGGGGCCTCGGAGACCCAGTACTTC
TRBV12-3/TRBV12-4,.,TRBJ2-1,.,CASSWDKGREQFF,TGTGCCAGCAGTTGGGACAAAGGGCGAGAGCAGTTCTTC
TRBV7-3,.,TRBJ2-1,few,CASSPGPPPSYEQFF,TGTGCCAGCAGCCCTGGACCGCCCCCCTCCTACGAGCAGTTCTTC
TRBV15,.,TRBJ2-5,many,CATSRTDQETQYF,TGTGCCACCAGCAGGACAGACCAAGAGACCCAGTACTTC
TRBV4-1,.,TRBJ1-2,few,CASSPRGGLRGIEGYTF,TGCGCCAGCAGCCCGAGGGGGGGACTACGAGGGATTGAAGGCTACACCTTC
TRBV7-2,.,TRBJ2-7,.,CASSLELSYERYF,TGTGCCAGCAGCTTAGAATTGTCCTACGAGCGGTACTTC
TRBV15,.,TRBJ1-1,.,CATSTYERNTEAFF,TGTGCCACCAGCACGTATGAGCGTAACACTGAAGCTTTCTTT
TRBV5-1,.,TRBJ1-6,.,CASRGGTANSPLHF,TGCGCCAGCCGCGGGGGAACGGCGAATTCACCCCTCCACTTT
TRBV7-2,TRBD1,TRBJ1-2,many,CASTRFGTGRDGYTF,TGTGCCAGCACAAGGTTCGGGACAGGGAGGGATGGCTACACCTTC
TRBV11-2,.,TRBJ1-6,.,CASSLGHLGNSPLHF,TGTGCCAGCAGCTTAGGACATCTGGGGAATTCACCCCTCCACTTT
TRBV3-1,TRBD1,TRBJ2-7,many,CASSLTGAFYEQYF,TGTGCCAGCAGCCTGACAGGGGCCTTCTACGAGCAGTACTTC
TRBV4-3,.,TRBJ2-5,.,CASSQDEDPYGAQYF,TGCGCCAGCAGCCAAGATGAGGACCCCTATGGGGCCCAGTACTTC
TRBV4-3,.,TRBJ2-7,many,CASSHQRSSYEQYF,TGCGCCAGCAGCCATCAAAGGAGTTCCTACGAGCAGTACTTC
TRBV15,.,TRBJ1-2,.,CATSLGAFDGYTF,TGTGCCACCAGCCTGGGGGCATTTGATGGCTACACCTTC
TRBV28,TRBD1,TRBJ2-7,.,CASSDREEQYF,TGTGCCAGCAGTGACAGGGAAGAGCAGTACTTC
TRBV10-3,TRBD1,TRBJ2-7,.,CAISVDRGGEQYF,TGTGCCATCAGTGTCGACAGGGGGGGAGAGCAGTACTTC
TRBV5-1,.,TRBJ2-6,.,CASSLVEVTGTNVLTF,TGCGCCAGCAGCTTAGTTGAGGTTACTGGGACCAACGTCCTGACTTTC
TRBV7-2,.,TRBJ1-3,once,CASRPSSNSGNTIYF,TGTGCCAGCAGACCGAGTAGCAACTCTGGAAACACCATATATTTT
TRBV7-2,TRBD2,TRBJ2-1,.,CASSFTPSGRFEVEQFF,TGTGCCAGCAGCTTTACACCTAGCGGGAGGTTCGAGGTTGAGCAGTTCTTC
TRBV18,.,TRBJ2-1,.,CASSSLGGGDEQFF,TGTGCCAGCTCATCCCTGGGAGGGGGCGATGAGCAGTTCTTC
TRBV7-2,.,TRBJ2-1,.,CASSLMAGPPGNNEQFF,TGTGCCAGCAGCTTAATGGCGGGACCCCCCGGGAACAATGAGCAGTTCTTC
TRBV20-1,TRBD1,TRBJ2-1,many,CSARVGQGSTNEQFF,TGCAGTGCTCGGGTAGGACAGGGAAGTACGAATGAGCAGTTCTTC
TRBV28,TRBD1,TRBJ2-5,many,CASSFQGAKQETQYF,TGTGCCAGCAGTTTCCAGGGGGCTAAACAAGAGACCCAGTACTTC
TRBV7-2,.,TRBJ2-5,many,CASSLEQYQETQYF,TGTGCCAGCAGCTTAGAGCAGTACCAAGAGACCCAGTACTTC
TRBV20-1,.,TRBJ2-7,many,CSASLSTYEQYF,TGCAGTGCTAGTTTGTCGACCTACGAGCAGTACTTC
TRBV7-2,TRBD2,TRBJ2-1,many,CASSLARGDEQFF,TGTGCCAGCAGCTTAGCGCGGGGGGATGAGCAGTTCTTC
TRBV15,TRBD2,TRBJ2-1,.,CAISSVSGRVYNEQFF,TGTGCCATCAGCAGTGTCAGCGGGAGGGTCTACAATGAGCAGTTCTTC
TRBV5-1,TRBD2,TRBJ2-5,many,CASSSLSGAQETQYF,TGCGCCAGCAGCTCGCTTAGCGGGGCCCAAGAGACCCAGTACTTC
TRBV7-2,.,TRBJ2-7,few,CASSLAGGGPQYF,TGTGCCAGCAGCTTAGCAGGGGGTGGGCCTCAGTACTTC
TRBV20-1,TRBD1,TRBJ2-4,many,CSATWGQLAKNIQYF,TGCAGTGCTACTTGGGGACAGCTAGCCAAAAACATTCAGTACTTC
TRBV28,TRBD1,TRBJ1-2,.,CASHRPGQGIYGYTF,TGTGCCAGCCATCGACCGGGACAGGGGATCTATGGCTACACCTTC
TRBV18,.,TRBJ2-3,.,CASSREGWADTQYF,TGTGCCAGCTCACGTGAGGGTTGGGCAGATACGCAGTATTTT
TRBV6-1,.,TRBJ1-4,.,CASSPEGRSGNEKLFF,TGTGCCAGCAGCCCAGAGGGTCGGAGTGGGAATGAAAAACTGTTTTTT
TRBV20-1,TRBD1,TRBJ1-5,.,CSARQGANQGQPQHF,TGCAGTGCTAGACAGGGGGCCAATCAGGGTCAGCCCCAGCATTTT